This entry describes one T cell receptor (beta chain). What it binds is unknown. TCRdb's table, derived via immunoSEQ multiplex PCR, lists solely in-frame clones and lacks some. The sample has 360,000 or so clones; roughly 91% are singletons. The sample belongs to a study of Ad26.COV2.S vaccination and SARS-CoV-2 variants. Study-level findings and limits: Analyses that measured TCR breadth and depth may have underestimated total T cell responses. After vaccination, substantial breadth of spike-specific CD8+ and CD4+ responses was reported.

Treatment of the sample: some 20 received Ad26.COV2.S at low or high dose, single or two shots; 5 received placebo; per-sample allocation not given. Samples were taken on day 63 after the first vaccine or placebo injection. Cohort 1b enrolled adults aged 18-55 years in Boston. Expression of Wuhan-strain SARS-CoV-2 spike came from the Ad26 vector that formed the vaccine. This clonotype originated in a person between 18 and 59 years old who received the Ad26.COV2.S COVID-19 vaccine or a placebo. The material sequenced was peripheral blood, taken in a trial of Ad26.COV2.S vaccine versus placebo.

The CDR3 sequence: CASRRNLEQFF. The CDR3 DNA reads TGTGCCAGCAGGAGGAATTTGGAGCAGTTCTTC. V and J are TRBV27 and TRBJ2-1; D is ambiguous. This CDR3 contains 11 residues. The V and J ends lost 6 bases and 10 bases respectively, with 10 bases between them. The germline V gene has CDR1 MNHEY and CDR2 SMNVEV (reference sequence).